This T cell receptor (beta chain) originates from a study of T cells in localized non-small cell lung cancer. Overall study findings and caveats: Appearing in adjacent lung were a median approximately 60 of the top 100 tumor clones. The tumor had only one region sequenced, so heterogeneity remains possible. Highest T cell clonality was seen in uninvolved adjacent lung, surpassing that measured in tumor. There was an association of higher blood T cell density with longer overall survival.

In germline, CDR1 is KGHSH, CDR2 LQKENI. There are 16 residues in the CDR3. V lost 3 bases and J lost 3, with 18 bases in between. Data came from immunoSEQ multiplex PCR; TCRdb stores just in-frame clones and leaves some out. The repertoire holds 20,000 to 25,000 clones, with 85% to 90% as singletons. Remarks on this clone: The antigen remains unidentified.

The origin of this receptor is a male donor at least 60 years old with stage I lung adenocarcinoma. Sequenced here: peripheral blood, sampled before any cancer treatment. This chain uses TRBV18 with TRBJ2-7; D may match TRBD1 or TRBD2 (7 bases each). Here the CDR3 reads CASSPPGGGGRYEQYF. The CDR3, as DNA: TGTGCCAGCTCACCCCCGGGGGGAGGGGGCCGCTACGAGCAGTACTTC.